This TCR beta chain was sequenced in a study of T cell responses to AZD1222 COVID-19 vaccine. For the study at large: Timing groups of about 4 and about 12 weeks for second doses were pooled. Findings and limits, study-wide: The donor cohort was predominantly white British with a female majority, and clonal diversity may have been underestimated. Reportedly, nearly half of unique spike TCRs recognized epitopes outside B.1.351/B.1.1.7 mutations.

Trimming pared 0 bases from V and 0 bases from J, leaving 6 bases between. The CDR3 runs 14 residues. Germline CDR1 SGHNT, CDR2 YYREEE (reference sequence). With respect to this clone: Antigen: not known.

TCRdb's copy holds only in-frame clones and misses some; the assay was immunoSEQ multiplex PCR. The top ten clones hold about 6% of a sample with around 100,000 clones, just over 85% of them seen once. The receptor was derived from an adult in good health. The material was peripheral blood, obtained on day 0 of AZD1222 vaccination. The V call is TRBV5-4, the J call TRBJ1-2; D is unclear. The DNA of the CDR3 is TGTGCCAGCAGCTTGGGGAGTGCTAACTATGGCTACACCTTC. Translating it yields CASSLGSANYGYTF.